Reported below is one TCR beta chain. Clones were sequenced by immunoSEQ multiplex PCR, and TCRdb holds only the in-frame ones, with some missing. The sample has just under 70,000 clones, 91% seen once. The V and J ends lost 5 bases and 5 bases respectively, with 18 bases between them. CDR3 size: 15 residues. Germline V gene data show CDR1 as SNHLY and CDR2 as FYNNEI. This record comes from a study of T cell changes during pregnancy in multiple sclerosis. The receptor was derived from a female donor with multiple sclerosis, enrolled in a pregnancy study. The sample consisted of peripheral blood, taken in the second trimester of pregnancy. V usage is TRBV2 and J usage is TRBJ2-5; D is perhaps TRBD2 (7 bases). For the CDR3, the DNA is TGTGCCAGCAGTCGCCCCGGGGGGCCACGGGAGACCCAGTACTTC. It is translated as CASSRPGGPRETQYF.